A single sample gave rise to the 27 T cell receptor beta chains below, sequenced in a study of CD4 T cell repertoires in COVID-19. The assay was immunoSEQ multiplex PCR, and TCRdb's table has in-frame clones only and misses some. The sample lists some 80,000 clones, around four fifths occurring once. The material sequenced was CD4+ T cells from peripheral blood, taken after recovery from COVID-19. These receptors were obtained from a human donor who had COVID-19.

This chain joins TRBV19 and TRBJ2-7; TRBD1 matches at 8 bases. The CDR3 covers 15 residues. V shed 6 bases and J 5 bases; nucleotides not matched to a gene: 12. Germline V CDR1 and CDR2: LNHDA, SQIVND (reference sequence). The CDR3 coding sequence is TGTGCCAGTAGCATCGACAGGGGACCTAGGGACGAGCAGTACTTC. It yields the protein CASSIDRGPRDEQYF.

This chain joins TRBV27 and TRBJ1-1, with D possibly matching TRBD1 (5 bases). The germline CDR1 and CDR2 sequences are MNHEY and SMNVEV (reference sequence). V lost 6 bases and J lost 2, with 16 bases in between. The CDR3 consists of 15 residues. As DNA, the CDR3 is TGTGCCAGCAGGGGGTTGGACAATCGAAACACTGAAGCTTTCTTT. It translates to CASRGLDNRNTEAFF.

J is TRBJ2-6 and V is TRBV7-8, with D possibly matching TRBD2 (5 bases). The germline V gene has CDR1 SGHVS and CDR2 FQNEAQ. This CDR3 region has 15 residues. The V and J ends lost 7 bases and 2 bases respectively, with 12 bases between them. As DNA, the CDR3 is TGTGCCAGCACCCCTTCGCGGGCTGGGGCCAACGTCCTGACTTTC. Translating it yields CASTPSRAGANVLTF.

The chain has TRBV6-2 or TRBV6-3 and TRBJ2-2; 8 nucleotides align to TRBD1. This CDR3 has 14 residues. The germline gives CDR1 MNHEY, CDR2 SVGEGT. V was pared by 4 bases and J by 5 bases, with 3 bases of the junction left unmatched. CDR3 bases: TGTGCCAGCAGTTGGCAGGGGGCTACCGGGGAGCTGTTTTTT. Translation: CASSWQGATGELFF.

The chain links TRBV2 to TRBJ1-1, with D possibly TRBD1 on 5 matching bases. Trimming stripped 3 bases from V and 5 bases from J, with 10 bases between. Germline CDR1 reads SNHLY; CDR2 reads FYNNEI. The CDR3 spans 13 residues. The CDR3 sequence is CASSDGGFTEAFF. Written as DNA, the CDR3 is TGTGCCAGCAGTGATGGGGGTTTTACTGAAGCTTTCTTT.

In its sample, this clone was seen once. The CDR3: CASSFGGVETQYF. For the CDR3, the DNA is TGTGCCAGCAGCTTCGGCGGGGTTGAGACCCAGTACTTC. The chain is built from TRBV7-9 and TRBJ2-5, with a weak D call TRBD2 (6 bases). Deletions cut 3 bases from V and 5 bases from J, with 10 bases between. The CDR3 is 13 amino acids. Germline CDR1 is SEHNR and CDR2 is FQNEAQ (reference sequence).

This sequence joins TRBV12-3 or TRBV12-4 and TRBJ1-1; no clear D gene. The CDR3 is 13 residues long. Trimming shortened V by 10 bases and J by 6 bases, and 18 bases separated the two germline ends. The CDR3 DNA sequence: TGTGCCATCGCGCTGGGGAGGGTCCCTGAAGCTTTCTTT. Translated, it gives CAIALGRVPEAFF.

The rearrangement joins TRBV11-3 to TRBJ2-3, with 10 bases fitting TRBD1. This CDR3 comprises 15 residues. Germline CDR1 SGHNT, CDR2 YENEEA. V trimming: 6 bases; J trimming: 7 bases; junction bases outside the gene matches: 10. DNA for the CDR3: TGTGCCAGCAGTTCCTCGGGACAGGGGCGAAATACGCAGTATTTT. Translation: CASSSSGQGRNTQYF.

The V call is TRBV5-1, the J call TRBJ2-3, with a weak D call TRBD1 (6 bases). The CDR3 has 16 residues. Germline V lookup: CDR1 SGHRS, CDR2 YFSETQ. Deletions cut 8 bases from V and 0 bases from J, with 19 bases between. CDR3 nucleotide sequence: TGCGCCAGTAGATACGGACAGTCCGTTAGCACAGATACGCAGTATTTT. Translated: CASRYGQSVSTDTQYF.

A few counts support this clone. The chain couples TRBV7-9 to TRBJ1-5; TRBD1 might be the D (6 bases). V was clipped by 4 bases and J by 5 bases, with 18 bases between them. Germline assignment: CDR1 SEHNR and CDR2 FQNEAQ (reference sequence). This CDR3 is built from 16 residues. CDR3 bases: TGTGCCAGCAGCTCCTCGGGACATCGGGCCGATCAGCCCCAGCATTTT. Its protein is CASSSSGHRADQPQHF.

The V gene is TRBV6-5, the J gene TRBJ2-5; D possibly corresponds to TRBD2 (6 bases). V was cut by 6 bases and J by 5 bases, with 19 bases left in between. The CDR3 contains 15 residues. The germline CDR1 and CDR2 sequences are MNHEY and SVGAGI. The CDR3 region is CASSSGGLGGETQYF. In DNA, the CDR3 is TGTGCCAGCAGCAGCGGAGGCCTTGGGGGGGAGACCCAGTACTTC.

The chain has TRBV30 and TRBJ1-2; D is unresolved. The CDR3 spans 14 residues. V lost 0 bases to trimming and J lost 2 bases, with 10 bases between them. CDR1 GTSNPN and CDR2 SVGIG come from the germline V gene (reference sequence). The CDR3 reads CAWSVMALNYGYTF. CDR3 in DNA: TGTGCCTGGAGTGTAATGGCCCTCAACTATGGCTACACCTTC. The full variable domain, in which reference TRBV30 and TRBJ1-2 provide the parts outside the CDR3, is SQTIHQWPATLVQPVGSPLSLECTVEGTSNPNLYWYRQAAGRGLQLLFYSVGIGQISSEVPQNLSASRPQDRQFILSSKKLLLSDSGFYLCAWSVMALNYGYTFGSGTRLTVV.

This clone appeared a few times. The chain couples TRBV20-1 to TRBJ1-5, with unresolved D. Germline V gene sequence: CDR1 DFQATT, CDR2 SNEGSKA (reference sequence). V was clipped by 4 bases and J by 6 bases, with 7 bases between them. The CDR3 contains 11 residues. As DNA, the CDR3 is TGCAGTGCTAACGATATTCAGCCCCAGCATTTT. This codes for CSANDIQPQHF.

The CDR3 coding sequence is TGCAGCGGTAGCGGACTAGCGGGACTTGAGCAGTTCTTC. It encodes CSGSGLAGLEQFF. The chain links TRBV29-1 to TRBJ2-1, with TRBD2 matching over 12 bases. Germline-derived CDR1 and CDR2 are SQVTM and ANQGSEA. The J segment lost 9 bases and the V segment lost 7 bases, leaving 7 bases of the junction unmatched. This CDR3 has 13 amino acids.

V and J are TRBV3-1 (or the pseudogene TRBV3-2) and TRBJ2-3, with 9 nucleotides matching TRBD2. The CDR3 runs to 16 residues. J lost 6 bases, V lost 1 base, and 8 bases had no gene match. Germline V gene data show CDR1 as LGHDT and CDR2 as YNNKEL (reference sequence). CDR3 in DNA: TGTGCCAGCAGCCAAGGCAATCTAGCGGGGTCCGATACGCAGTATTTT. As protein: CASSQGNLAGSDTQYF.

This clone was seen a handful of times. The V and J genes are TRBV11-2 and TRBJ2-7; 7 bases agree with TRBD1. With V trimmed by 0 bases and J by 2 bases, 16 bases remained unmatched. Germline V gene data show CDR1 as SGHAT and CDR2 as FQNNGV. The length of the CDR3 is 19 residues. The CDR3 sequence: CASSLEGAGWAGGTYEQYF. The CDR3 nucleotides read TGTGCCAGCAGCTTAGAAGGTGCAGGTTGGGCAGGGGGAACCTACGAGCAGTACTTC.

A single count supports this clone. This sequence joins TRBV7-9 and TRBJ1-4, with D maybe TRBD1 (6 bases). Per germline, CDR1 SEHNR and CDR2 FQNEAQ (reference sequence). The CDR3 is made up of 16 amino acids. V was trimmed by 0 bases and J by 10 bases, leaving 18 bases between them. CDR3 region: CASSLATGTKLGKLFF. CDR3 sequence (DNA): TGTGCCAGCAGCTTAGCTACCGGGACAAAACTTGGAAAACTGTTTTTT.

The chain links TRBV4-1 to TRBJ2-5; 11 bases line up with TRBD1. The CDR3 contains 17 residues. Germline CDR1 and CDR2: MGHRA and YSYEKL. V lost 3 bases and J lost 4; bases outside the gene matches: 10. The CDR3 DNA reads TGCGCCAGCAGCCAGATGCCGGGACAGGGGGGGCCAGAGACCCAGTACTTC. Its protein is CASSQMPGQGGPETQYF.

This clone was observed a few times. This rearrangement joins TRBV11-2 to TRBJ1-4; D may be TRBD1 (5 bases). The V gene's germline CDR1 is SGHAT and CDR2 FQNNGV. V was cut by 5 bases and J by 6 bases, with 13 bases left in between. This CDR3 comprises 14 residues. CDR3 sequence reads: CASSPRQRDEKLFF. CDR3 in DNA: TGTGCCAGCAGCCCTAGACAGAGAGATGAAAAACTGTTTTTT.

This clone was counted between two and nine times. The rearrangement links TRBV6-1 to TRBJ2-7; D not certain. The V and J ends lost 1 base and 2 bases respectively, with 12 bases between them. CDR1 and CDR2 (germline): MNHNS, SASEGT. The CDR3 is 15 residues long. DNA for the CDR3: TGTGCCAGCAGTGAAGGGGCAGGTTCCACCTACGAGCAGTACTTC. Its protein is CASSEGAGSTYEQYF.

This chain uses TRBV6-5 with TRBJ1-2; possibly TRBD1 for D (6 bases). The CDR3 runs to 14 residues. The V gene lost 6 bases and the J gene lost 3 bases, with 14 bases spanning the gap. CDR1 and CDR2 (germline): MNHEY, SVGAGI. The CDR3 DNA reads as TGTGCCAGCAGGAAGCAACAGGGTGACTATGGCTACACCTTC. Translating gives CASRKQQGDYGYTF.

This clone is a singleton in its sample. The rearrangement joins TRBV7-9 to TRBJ2-1, with 10 positions matching TRBD2. Germline lookup yields CDR1 SEHNR and CDR2 FQNEAQ (reference sequence). V trimming: 2 bases; J trimming: 8 bases; junction bases outside the gene matches: 15. This CDR3 region has 18 residues. The CDR3 protein is CASSLLGSRAGGPDEQFF. The DNA for the CDR3 is TGTGCCAGCAGCTTACTCGGTAGCAGAGCGGGAGGGCCCGATGAGCAGTTCTTC. The full variable domain, completed using reference TRBV7-9 and TRBJ2-1, is DTGVSQNPRHKITKRGQNVTFRCDPISEHNRLYWYRQTLGQGPEFLTYFQNEAQLEKSRLLSDRFSAERPKGSFSTLEIQRTEQGDSAMYLCASSLLGSRAGGPDEQFFGPGTRLTVL.

This clone appeared many times. The chain recombines TRBV7-2 with TRBJ1-3; no clear D gene. V was shortened by 1 base and J by 4 bases, with 11 bases between the two germline ends. Germline CDR1 and CDR2: SGHTA and FQGNSA. There are 15 residues in the CDR3. CDR3 loop: CASSLGASDGNTIYF. The DNA of the CDR3 is TGTGCCAGCAGCTTAGGGGCAAGCGACGGAAACACCATATATTTT.

The chain employs TRBV11-2 and TRBJ2-5, with D perhaps matching TRBD1 (6 bases). Germline-derived CDR1 and CDR2 are SGHAT and FQNNGV. V was trimmed by 4 bases and J by 2 bases, leaving 20 bases between them. This CDR3 has 17 residues. Here the CDR3 reads CASSYTGSLWGQETQYF. The CDR3 coding sequence is TGTGCCAGCAGCTATACAGGGTCCTTGTGGGGGCAAGAGACCCAGTACTTC.

The count of this clone is one. V is TRBV6-5 and J is TRBJ2-3; the D is unclear. The CDR3 spans 14 residues. V lost 5 bases, J lost 0 bases, and 9 bases lay in between. CDR1 is MNHEY, CDR2 SVGAGI, per germline. This CDR3 reads CASSRTTSTDTQYF. In DNA form, the CDR3 reads TGTGCCAGCAGTAGGACGACCAGCACAGATACGCAGTATTTT.

This rearrangement joins TRBV27 to TRBJ1-1; 9 nucleotides line up with TRBD1. With V trimmed by 1 base and J by 10 bases, 16 bases remained unmatched. The CDR3 loop spans 17 amino acids. Germline CDR1 and CDR2: MNHEY and SMNVEV (reference sequence). CDR3: CASSLLGGTGREVRAFF. CDR3 DNA sequence: TGTGCCAGCAGTTTATTGGGTGGGACAGGGAGAGAGGTGAGAGCTTTCTTT.

The chain combines TRBV6-5 with TRBJ2-6; tentatively, D is TRBD1 (6 bases). Deletions cut 6 bases from V and 1 base from J, with 7 bases between. The CDR3 sequence is 14 residues long. Germline CDR1 is MNHEY and CDR2 is SVGAGI. The DNA for the CDR3 is TGTGCCAGCAGACAGGGTTCTGGGGCCAACGTCCTGACTTTC. Its translation: CASRQGSGANVLTF.